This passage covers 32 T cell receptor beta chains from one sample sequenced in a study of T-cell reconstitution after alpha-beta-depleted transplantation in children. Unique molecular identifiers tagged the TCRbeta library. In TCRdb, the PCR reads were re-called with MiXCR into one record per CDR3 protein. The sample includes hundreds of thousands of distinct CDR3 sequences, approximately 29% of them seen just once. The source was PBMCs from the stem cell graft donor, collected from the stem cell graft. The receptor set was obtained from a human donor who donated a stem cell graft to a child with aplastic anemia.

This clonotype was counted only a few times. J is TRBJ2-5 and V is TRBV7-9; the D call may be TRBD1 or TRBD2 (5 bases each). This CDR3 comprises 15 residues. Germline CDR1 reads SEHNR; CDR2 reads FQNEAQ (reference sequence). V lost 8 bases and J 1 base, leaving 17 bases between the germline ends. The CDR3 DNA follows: TGTGCCAGCGTTTCGGGGCAGGCGTCCCAAGAGACCCAGTACTTC. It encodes CASVSGQASQETQYF.

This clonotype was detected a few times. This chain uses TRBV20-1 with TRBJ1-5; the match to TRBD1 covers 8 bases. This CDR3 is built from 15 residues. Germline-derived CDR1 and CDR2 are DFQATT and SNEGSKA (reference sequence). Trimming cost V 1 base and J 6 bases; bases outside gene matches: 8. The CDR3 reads CSARGTGNFSQPQHF. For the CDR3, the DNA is TGCAGTGCTAGAGGGACAGGGAATTTTTCTCAGCCCCAGCATTTT.

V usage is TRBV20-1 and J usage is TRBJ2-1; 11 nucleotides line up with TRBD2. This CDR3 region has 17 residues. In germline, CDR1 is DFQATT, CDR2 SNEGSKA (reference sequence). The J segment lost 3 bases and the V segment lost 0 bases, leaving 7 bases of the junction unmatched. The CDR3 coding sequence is TGCAGTGCTAGAGATAAACTAGCGGGAGCACGCTACAATGAGCAGTTCTTC. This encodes CSARDKLAGARYNEQFF.

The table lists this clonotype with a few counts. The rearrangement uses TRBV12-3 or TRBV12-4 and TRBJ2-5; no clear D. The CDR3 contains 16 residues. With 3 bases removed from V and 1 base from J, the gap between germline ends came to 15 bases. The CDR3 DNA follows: TGTGCCAGCAGTTTCCGGAGCCAAACCCTCCAAGAGACCCAGTACTTC. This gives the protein CASSFRSQTLQETQYF.

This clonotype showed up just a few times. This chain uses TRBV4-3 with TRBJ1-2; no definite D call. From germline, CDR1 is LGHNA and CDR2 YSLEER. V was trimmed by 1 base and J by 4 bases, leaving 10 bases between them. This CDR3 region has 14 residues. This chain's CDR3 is CASSQGGGSYGYTF. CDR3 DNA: TGCGCCAGCAGCCAAGGAGGAGGGTCCTATGGCTACACCTTC.

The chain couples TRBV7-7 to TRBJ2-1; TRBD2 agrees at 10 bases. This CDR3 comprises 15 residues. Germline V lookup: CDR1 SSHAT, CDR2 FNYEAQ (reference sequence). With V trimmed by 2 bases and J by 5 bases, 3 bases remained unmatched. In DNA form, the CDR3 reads TGTGCCAGCAGCTTACTAGCGGGAGTGAACAATGAGCAGTTCTTC. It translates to CASSLLAGVNNEQFF.

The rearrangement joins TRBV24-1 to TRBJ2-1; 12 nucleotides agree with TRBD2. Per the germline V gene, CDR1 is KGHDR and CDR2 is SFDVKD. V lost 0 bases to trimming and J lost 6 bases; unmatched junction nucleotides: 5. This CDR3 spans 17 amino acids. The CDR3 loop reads CATSDLGGLAGSNEQFF. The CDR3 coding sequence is TGTGCCACCAGTGATTTGGGAGGACTAGCGGGAAGCAATGAGCAGTTCTTC.

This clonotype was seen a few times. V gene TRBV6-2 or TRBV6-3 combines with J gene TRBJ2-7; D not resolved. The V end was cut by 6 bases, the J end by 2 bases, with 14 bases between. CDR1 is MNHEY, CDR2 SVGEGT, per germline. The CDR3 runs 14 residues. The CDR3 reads CASRVGRQTYEQYV. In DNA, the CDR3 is TGTGCCAGCAGGGTAGGACGTCAAACCTACGAGCAGTACGTC.

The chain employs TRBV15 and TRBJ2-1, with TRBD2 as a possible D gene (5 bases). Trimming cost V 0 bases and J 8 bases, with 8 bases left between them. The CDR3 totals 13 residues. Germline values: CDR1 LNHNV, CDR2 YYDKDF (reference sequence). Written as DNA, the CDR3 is TGTGCCACCAGCAGAGATCTCGGGGATGAGCAGTTCTTC. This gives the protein CATSRDLGDEQFF. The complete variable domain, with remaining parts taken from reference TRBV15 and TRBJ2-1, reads DAMVIQNPRYQVTQFGKPVTLSCSQTLNHNVMYWYQQKSSQAPKLLFHYYDKDFNNEADTPDNFQSRRPNTSFCFLDIRSPGLGDTAMYLCATSRDLGDEQFFGPGTRLTVL.

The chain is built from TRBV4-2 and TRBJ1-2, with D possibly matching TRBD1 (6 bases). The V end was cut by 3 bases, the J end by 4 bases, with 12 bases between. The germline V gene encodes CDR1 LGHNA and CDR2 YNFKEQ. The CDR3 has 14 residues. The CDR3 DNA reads TGTGCCAGCAGCCACCGACAGGACTTCTATGGCTACACCTTC. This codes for CASSHRQDFYGYTF.

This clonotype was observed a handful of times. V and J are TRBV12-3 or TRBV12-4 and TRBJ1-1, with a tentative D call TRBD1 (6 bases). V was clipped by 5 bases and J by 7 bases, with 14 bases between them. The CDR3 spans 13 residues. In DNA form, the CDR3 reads TGTGCCAGCAGTAACAGGGTACAGGGTGAAGCTTTCTTT. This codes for CASSNRVQGEAFF.

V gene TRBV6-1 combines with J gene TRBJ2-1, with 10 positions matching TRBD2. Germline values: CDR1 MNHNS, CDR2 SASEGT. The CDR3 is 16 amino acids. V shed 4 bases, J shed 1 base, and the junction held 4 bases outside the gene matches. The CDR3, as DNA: TGTGCCAGCAGTGTATCGGGACTAGCGTCCTACAATGAGCAGTTCTTC. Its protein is CASSVSGLASYNEQFF.

The CDR3 DNA is TGTGCCACCAATGAGCAGTTCTTC. Protein product: CATNEQFF. This chain links TRBV28 with TRBJ2-1, with D hard to call. Between the trimmed V and J ends, which lost 10 bases and 6 bases, there was a span of 1 base. Germline V lookup: CDR1 MDHEN, CDR2 SYDVKM. The CDR3 runs 8 residues.

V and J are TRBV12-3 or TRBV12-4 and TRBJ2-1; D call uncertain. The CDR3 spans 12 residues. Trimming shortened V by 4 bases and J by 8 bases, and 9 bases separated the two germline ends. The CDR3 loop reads CASSWKGDEQFF. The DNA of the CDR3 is TGTGCCAGCAGTTGGAAAGGCGATGAGCAGTTCTTC.

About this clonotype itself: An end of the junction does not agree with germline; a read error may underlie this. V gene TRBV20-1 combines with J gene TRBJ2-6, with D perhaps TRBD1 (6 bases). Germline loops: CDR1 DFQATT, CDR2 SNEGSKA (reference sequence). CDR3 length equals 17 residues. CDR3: CSARNDVRGSGADVLTF. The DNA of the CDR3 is TGCAGTGCTAGAAATGATGTCAGGGGATCTGGGGCCGACGTCCTGACTTTC.

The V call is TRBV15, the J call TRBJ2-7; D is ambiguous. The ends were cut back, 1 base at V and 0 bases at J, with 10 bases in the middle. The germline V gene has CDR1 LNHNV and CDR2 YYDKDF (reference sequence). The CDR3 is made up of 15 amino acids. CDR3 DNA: TGTGCCACCAGCAGAGGTGTAGGGCCCTCCTACGAGCAGTACTTC. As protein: CATSRGVGPSYEQYF.

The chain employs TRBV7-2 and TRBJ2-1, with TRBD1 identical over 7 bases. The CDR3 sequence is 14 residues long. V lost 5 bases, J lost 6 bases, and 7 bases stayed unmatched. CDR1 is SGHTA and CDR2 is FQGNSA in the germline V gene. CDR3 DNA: TGTGCCAGCAGCCGACTGAACAGGGGCAATGAGCAGTTCTTC. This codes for CASSRLNRGNEQFF.

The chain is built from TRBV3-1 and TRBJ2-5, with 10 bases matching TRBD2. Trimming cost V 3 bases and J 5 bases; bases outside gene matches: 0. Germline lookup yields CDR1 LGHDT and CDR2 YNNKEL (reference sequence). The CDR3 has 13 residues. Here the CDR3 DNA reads TGTGCCAGCAGCCAGGGACTAGCGGAGACCCAGTACTTC. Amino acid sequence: CASSQGLAETQYF.

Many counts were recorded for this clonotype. For the CDR3, the DNA is TGTGCCAGCAGCGATTTCTTAATGCTTACTAGCGGAAAGTACCCTCGTGAGCAGTTCTTC. Its protein is CASSDFLMLTSGKYPREQFF. V and J are TRBV11-2 and TRBJ2-1, with 8 bases fitting TRBD2. Germline V gene lookup returns CDR1 SGHAT and CDR2 FQNNGV. The V gene end was trimmed by 5 bases and the J gene end by 9 bases; junction bases not matched to a gene: 27. The CDR3 totals 20 residues.

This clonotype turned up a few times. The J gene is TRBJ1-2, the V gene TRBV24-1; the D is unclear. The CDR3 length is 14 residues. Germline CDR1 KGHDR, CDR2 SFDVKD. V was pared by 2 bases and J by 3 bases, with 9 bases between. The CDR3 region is CATSDSTRYYGYTF. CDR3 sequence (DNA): TGTGCCACCAGTGATTCGACACGTTACTATGGCTACACCTTC.

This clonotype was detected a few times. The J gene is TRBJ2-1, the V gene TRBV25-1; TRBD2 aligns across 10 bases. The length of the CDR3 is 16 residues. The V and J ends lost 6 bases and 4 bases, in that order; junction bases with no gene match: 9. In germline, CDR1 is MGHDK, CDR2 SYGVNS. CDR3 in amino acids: CASSVSGRVFYNEQFF. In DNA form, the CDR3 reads TGTGCCAGCAGCGTCAGCGGGAGGGTTTTTTACAATGAGCAGTTCTTC.

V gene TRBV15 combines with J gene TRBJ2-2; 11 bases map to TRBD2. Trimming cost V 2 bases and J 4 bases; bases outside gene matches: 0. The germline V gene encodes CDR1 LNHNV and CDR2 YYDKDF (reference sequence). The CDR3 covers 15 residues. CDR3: CATSRTSGGTGELFF. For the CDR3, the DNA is TGTGCCACCAGCAGAACTAGCGGGGGCACCGGGGAGCTGTTTTTT.

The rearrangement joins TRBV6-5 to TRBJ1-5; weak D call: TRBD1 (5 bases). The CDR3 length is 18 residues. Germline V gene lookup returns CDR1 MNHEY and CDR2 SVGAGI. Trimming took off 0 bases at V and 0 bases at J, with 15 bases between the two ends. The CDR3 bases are TGTGCCAGCAGTTACTCGGGACGCAAGGAATATAGCAATCAGCCCCAGCATTTT. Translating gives CASSYSGRKEYSNQPQHF.

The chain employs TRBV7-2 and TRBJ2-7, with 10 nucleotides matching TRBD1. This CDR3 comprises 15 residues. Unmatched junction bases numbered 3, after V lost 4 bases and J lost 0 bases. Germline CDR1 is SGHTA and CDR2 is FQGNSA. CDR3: CASSSRTGGSYEQYF. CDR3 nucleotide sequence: TGTGCCAGCAGCTCTAGGACAGGGGGCTCCTACGAGCAGTACTTC.

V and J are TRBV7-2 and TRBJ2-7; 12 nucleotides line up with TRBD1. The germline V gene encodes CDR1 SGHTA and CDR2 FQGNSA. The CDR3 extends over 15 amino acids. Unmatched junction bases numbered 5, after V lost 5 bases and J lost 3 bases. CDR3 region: CASSPGTGGYYEQYV. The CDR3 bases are TGTGCCAGCAGCCCCGGGACAGGGGGCTACTACGAGCAGTACGTC.

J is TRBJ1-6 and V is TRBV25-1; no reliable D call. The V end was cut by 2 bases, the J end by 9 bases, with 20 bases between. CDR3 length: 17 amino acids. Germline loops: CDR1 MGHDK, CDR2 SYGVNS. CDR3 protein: CASSEVGRWGAGSPLHF. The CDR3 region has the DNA TGTGCCAGCAGTGAAGTTGGCAGGTGGGGTGCTGGTTCACCCCTCCACTTT.

CDR3 in amino acids: CSLNPAGSYNEQFF. Written as DNA, the CDR3 is TGCAGCCTAAACCCCGCAGGCTCCTACAATGAGCAGTTCTTC. The chain is built from TRBV29-1 and TRBJ2-1; D gene uncertain. The CDR3 consists of 14 residues. CDR1 SQVTM and CDR2 ANQGSEA come from the germline V gene. The germline V and J ends were trimmed by 8 bases and 0 bases, with 14 bases remaining between them.

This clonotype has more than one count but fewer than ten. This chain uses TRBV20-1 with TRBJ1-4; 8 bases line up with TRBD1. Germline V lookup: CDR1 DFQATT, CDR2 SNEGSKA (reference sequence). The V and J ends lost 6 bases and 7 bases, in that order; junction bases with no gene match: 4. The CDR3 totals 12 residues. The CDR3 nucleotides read TGCAGTGCGCGGACAGGGCGTGAAAAACTGTTTTTT. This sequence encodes CSARTGREKLFF.

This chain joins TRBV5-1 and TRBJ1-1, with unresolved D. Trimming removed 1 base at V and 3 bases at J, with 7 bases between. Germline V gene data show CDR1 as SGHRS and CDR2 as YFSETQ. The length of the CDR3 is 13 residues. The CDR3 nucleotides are TGCGCCAGCAGCTTGAGTTCGTACACTGAAGCTTTCTTT. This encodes CASSLSSYTEAFF.

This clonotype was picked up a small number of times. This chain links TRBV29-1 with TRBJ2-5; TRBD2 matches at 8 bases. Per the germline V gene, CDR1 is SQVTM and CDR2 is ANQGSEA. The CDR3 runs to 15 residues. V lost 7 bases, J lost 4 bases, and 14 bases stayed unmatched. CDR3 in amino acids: CSGIGPGGPGETQYF. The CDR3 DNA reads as TGCAGCGGCATCGGTCCGGGAGGGCCAGGAGAGACCCAGTACTTC.

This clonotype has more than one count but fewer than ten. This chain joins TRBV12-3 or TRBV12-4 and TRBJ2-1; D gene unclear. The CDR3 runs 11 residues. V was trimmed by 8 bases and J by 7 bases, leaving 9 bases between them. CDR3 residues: CASGLWNEQFF. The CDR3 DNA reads TGTGCCAGCGGTCTCTGGAATGAGCAGTTCTTC.

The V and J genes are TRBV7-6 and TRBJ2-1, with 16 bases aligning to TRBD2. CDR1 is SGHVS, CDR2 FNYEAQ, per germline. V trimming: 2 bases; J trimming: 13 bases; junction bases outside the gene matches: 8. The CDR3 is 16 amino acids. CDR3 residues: CASSLSGTSGRADQFF. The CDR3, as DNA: TGTGCCAGCAGCTTATCCGGGACTAGCGGGAGGGCCGACCAGTTCTTC.